This T cell receptor (beta chain) was captured by sequencing in a study of blood T cell repertoires in COVID-19. At the level of the study: Researchers got acute and convalescent COVID-19 samples from the United States, Italy and Spain. PBMCs, B-cell-depleted T cells, or T cells were the source of the cDNA or gDNA that made up the material.

Followed over time, Seattle patients had been enrolled while infection was active. Comment on this clone: The sample has other DNA sequences that encode this CDR3 too.

Per the study methods: Scientists estimated how many nucleated cells there were by amplifying reference gene primers. The repertoire was sequenced with immunoSEQ multiplex PCR; TCRdb's copy has only in-frame clones and lacks some. The D gene and trimming were derived from the DNA, and the V and J assignments and clone size from that table. The table shows 400,000 or so clones, with 85% to 90% occurring only once. V lost 0 bases, J lost 1 base, and 4 bases lay in between. The CDR3 runs 13 residues. Germline-derived CDR1 and CDR2 are SGHRS and YFSETQ. The sequence was obtained from a man aged 18 to 30 with COVID-19, enrolled during active disease. The specimen was peripheral blood. The gene calls are TRBV5-1 and TRBJ1-1, with D unresolved. The CDR3 here is CASSLAGNTEAFF. The CDR3 DNA follows: TGCGCCAGCAGCTTGGCCGGGAACACTGAAGCTTTCTTT.